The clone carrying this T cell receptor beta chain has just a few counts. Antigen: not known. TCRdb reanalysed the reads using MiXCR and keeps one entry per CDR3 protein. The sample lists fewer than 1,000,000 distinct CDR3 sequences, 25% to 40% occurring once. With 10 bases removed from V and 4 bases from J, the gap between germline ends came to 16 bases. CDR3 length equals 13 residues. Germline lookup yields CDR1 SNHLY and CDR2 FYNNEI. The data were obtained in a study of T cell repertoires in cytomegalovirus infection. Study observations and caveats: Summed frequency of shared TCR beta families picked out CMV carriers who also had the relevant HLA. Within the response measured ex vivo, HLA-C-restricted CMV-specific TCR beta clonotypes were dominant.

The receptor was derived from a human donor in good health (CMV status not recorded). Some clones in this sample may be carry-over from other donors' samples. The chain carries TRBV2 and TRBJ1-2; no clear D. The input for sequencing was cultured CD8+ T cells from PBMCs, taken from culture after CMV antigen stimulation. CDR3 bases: TGTGCCACCAGAAATGGAGGAACCTATGGCTACACCTTC. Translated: CATRNGGTYGYTF.